This TCR beta chain comes out of a study of T cell responses to AZD1222 COVID-19 vaccine (TCRdb year 2021). In the study overall: TCR sequencing was performed for fewer than 250 trial participants, of whom about 200 were given two doses of AZD1222 and around 25 were given two doses of MenACWY control vaccine. Trial participants were enrolled by age into subgroups of 18-55, 56-69 and 70-plus years, and around 140, 26 and 57 TCR-sequenced participants, respectively, were included in these subgroups.

On the study overall, not on this receptor specifically: Because no day 14 peak-response samples were available, repertoires were characterized only after the peak T cell response. Conclusions about previously exposed vaccinees are limited because only five to seven AZD1222 recipients were SARS-CoV-2 seropositive at baseline. A significant rise in spike-specific TCR breadth and depth was observed after two AZD1222 doses relative to day 0 and relative to MenACWY recipients. Vaccine-associated CD4 TCRs spanned the whole spike protein, with dominant responses in regions 160-218 and 743-854. Reportedly, close to half of the unique spike-specific TCRs recognized epitopes lying outside the regions that are mutated in the B.1.351 and B.1.1.7 variants. Participants were mostly white British and included more females than males, and it was suggested by the authors that clonal diversity may have been underestimated. The 56-69-year group was small, and its depth increase did not reach significance, likely because of low power.

Counted from cysteine to phenylalanine, this CDR3 has 15 amino acids. Of all the DNA, just the CDR3 is kept, 45 bases in frame from base 1. CDR1 SGHKS and CDR2 YYEKEE are derived from the germline V gene (reference sequence). Trimming costs V 4 bases and J 4 bases, and their ends lie 14 bases apart. The CDR3 regions of human TCRbeta chains were subjected to immunosequencing. In the paper's pipeline: Repertoire TCRs were matched against a reference library of SARS-CoV-2-specific TCRs generated with the MIRA antigen-specificity platform. Breadth was defined as the fraction of unique TCRs that were SARS-CoV-2-associated, and depth was defined as the fraction of total T cells that were SARS-CoV-2-associated. Using the MIRA data, every spike-specific TCR was mapped to the spike region that the TCR reacted to and assigned to either a CD4 or a CD8 class. Log10-transformed breadth and depth values were compared by one-way ANOVA with Sidak's multiple comparisons tests. In TCRdb, the immuneACCESS table is reduced to in-frame sequences with V and J assigned. These tables do not hold every clone; where another copy was compared, an unresolved V gene accounts for under half, and the others remain unexplained. V, J and clone size were drawn from that table, and D and trimming were deduced from the DNA. The sample yields about 130,000 clones; less than 95% were counted once. The top ten clones comprise roughly 4.4% of the sample.

Comment on this clone: What antigen it recognizes has not been identified. No per-base quality is available; no much larger clone lies one base away.

The label giving this sample's time point can be read as: baseline before first vaccination. This specimen's treatment or condition label, per the study, means: meningococcal conjugate vaccine given as trial control. Samples from vaccinated people were obtained from the UK trials COV001 and COV002, which included a single-blind randomized controlled phase 2/3 trial of AZD1222 (ChAdOx1 nCoV-19) in healthy adults. Trial participant PBMC samples were collected at day 0 and day 28 after the second dose for TCRbeta chain sequencing. This specimen was peripheral blood, taken on day 0 of MenACWY control vaccination. The V and J genes are TRBV5-5 and TRBJ2-2; a tentative D call is TRBD1 (6 bases match). This sequence was found in an adult in good health. The CDR3 protein: CASSHRQEPTGELFF. The DNA reads as follows: TGTGCCAGCAGCCACCGACAGGAGCCCACCGGGGAGCTGTTTTTT.